Presented here are 5 T cell receptor beta chains from one specimen sequenced in a study of TET2 disruption in CD19-targeted CAR T cells. For these receptors, no antigen is known. Sequencing was performed with immunoSEQ multiplex PCR; in TCRdb, only in-frame clones are kept and a portion is missing. The sample yields 20,000 to 30,000 clones, of which the top ten take up approximately 2%. The treatment: autologous CTL019 cells: CD19 CAR with 4-1BB and CD3 zeta domains. The starting material was CD8- CAR+ T cells sorted from cultured blood T cells, obtained for CD19 CAR T cell therapy. Subset described: CD8-negative CAR-positive T cells from the infusion product. All receptors come from a man between 70 and 80 years old with chronic lymphocytic leukemia.

About this clone: The read gets to within 3 residues of the CDR3 end, and the germline J gene fills in the rest. The chain has TRBV18 and TRBJ1-2; a weak D match, TRBD1 (6 bases). This CDR3 spans 15 amino acids. The germline V gene has CDR1 KGHSH and CDR2 LQKENI. This CDR3 is CASSPPGTGAGDYTF. The CDR3 bases that were read are TGTGCCAGCTCACCACCGGGCACGGGGGCGGGGGAC.

The CDR3 bases that were read are TGCAGCGTTGAAATGGGGCTAAACACTGAA. This encodes CSVEMGLNTE. The whole CDR3 protein reads CSVEMGLNTEAFF. The rearrangement uses TRBV29-1 and TRBJ1-1; TRBD1 might be the D (5 bases). The read falls 3 residues short of the CDR3 end, and the missing part is taken from the germline J gene. Per the germline V gene, CDR1 is SQVTM and CDR2 is ANQGSEA. V gave up 2 bases and J gave up 2 bases, with 9 bases separating them. There are 13 residues in the CDR3.

A note on this clone: The read ends 3 residues early relative to the CDR3; the germline J gene fills the gap. This rearrangement joins TRBV19 to TRBJ1-2; the match to TRBD1 covers 11 bases. CDR1 is LNHDA, CDR2 SQIVND, per germline (reference sequence). The CDR3 length is 15 residues. The CDR3 sequence: CASSSGQGGSYDYTF. CDR3 bases read: TGTGCCAGTAGCTCGGGACAGGGGGGAAGCTACGAC.

About this clone itself: The CDR3 end is not reached by the read, which stops 3 residues before it; the germline J gene fills it in. The chain joins TRBV10-1 to TRBJ1-4; D is unclear. The CDR3 spans 13 residues. Germline CDR1 is WNHNN and CDR2 is SYGVQD (reference sequence). V shed 2 bases and J shed 8 bases, with 9 bases lying between them. The CDR3 bases that were read are TGCGCCAGCAGTGAGGGGCCCGGCGAAAAA. Translating gives CASSEGPGEK. The complete CDR3 sequence is CASSEGPGEKLFF.

Concerning this clone itself: Coverage ceases 3 residues before the CDR3 finishes, and the germline J gene fills in the end. V usage is TRBV20-1 and J usage is TRBJ2-5; 9 positions agree with TRBD2. The CDR3 spans 17 residues. Germline loops: CDR1 DFQATT, CDR2 SNEGSKA (reference sequence). V shed 0 bases and J 2 bases; nucleotides not matched to a gene: 10. The DNA read from the CDR3 is TGCAGTGCTAGAGAAATGGAGCGGGGGGTGATACAAGAGACC. This translates into CSAREMERGVIQET. The entire CDR3 protein is CSAREMERGVIQETQYF.